A selection of T cell receptor beta chains follows, all from one sample in a study of T-cell memory formation after mild COVID-19. MiXCR, applied by TCRdb to the 5' RACE reads, yields one record per CDR3 protein. The table has about 150,000 distinct CDR3 sequences, 13% to 15% seen once. The specimen was PBMCs or a T cell subset sorted from them (not recorded which). These receptors came from an adult woman who had mild COVID-19 (a few samples of this study predate the infection). Cell type and time point are not known. Both conserved end residues are part of each CDR3. The D gene is left open where the match is weak. Size is omitted from some rows. Given values are once, few, many or a class for expanded clones.

size	D	J	V	CDR3	DNA
NA	TRBD2	TRBJ2-1	TRBV6-2/TRBV6-3	CASSYEIPGLAGGQFF	TGTGCCAGCAGTTACGAAATACCGGGACTAGCGGGAGGGCAGTTCTTC
NA	NA	TRBJ2-5	TRBV7-9	CASSREGTQYF	TGTGCCAGCAGCAGAGAGGGGACCCAGTACTTC
NA	NA	TRBJ2-5	TRBV11-3	CASSPHGTETQYF	TGTGCCAGCAGCCCGCACGGCACGGAGACCCAGTACTTC
few	NA	TRBJ2-7	TRBV29-1	CSVVEGLTYEQYF	TGCAGCGTTGTGGAGGGGCTAACCTACGAGCAGTACTTC
few	NA	TRBJ2-7	TRBV6-5	CAGPQVHEQYF	TGTGCCGGGCCTCAGGTTCACGAGCAGTACTTC
NA	NA	TRBJ2-7	TRBV6-1	CASNEQYF	TGTGCCAGCAACGAGCAGTACTTC
few	TRBD1	TRBJ2-1	TRBV3-1	CASSQPRQGAYNEQFF	TGTGCCAGCAGCCAGCCACGACAGGGAGCCTACAATGAGCAGTTCTTC
few	TRBD1	TRBJ2-2	TRBV19	CASRDRGRPGELFF	TGTGCCAGTAGGGACAGGGGCAGACCCGGGGAGCTGTTTTTT
few	TRBD1	TRBJ2-2	TRBV7-2	CASRTGVGELFF	TGTGCCAGCAGGACAGGGGTCGGGGAGCTGTTTTTT
NA	NA	TRBJ2-1	TRBV3-1	CASSPGPGANEQFF	TGTGCCAGCAGCCCGGGACCGGGGGCCAATGAGCAGTTCTTC
few	NA	TRBJ1-2	TRBV24-1	CATSWGLGYTF	TGTGCCACCAGTTGGGGGCTGGGCTACACCTTC
NA	NA	TRBJ1-2	TRBV3-1	CASSQESRGLYGYTF	TGTGCCAGCAGCCAAGAGAGTCGGGGGCTCTATGGCTACACCTTC
NA	NA	TRBJ2-7	TRBV7-8	CASSLVLQGKGEQYF	TGTGCCAGCAGCTTAGTGCTCCAGGGAAAGGGCGAGCAGTACTTC
few	NA	TRBJ1-2	TRBV20-1	CSAREPGAAAGYHYGYTF	TGCAGTGCTAGGGAACCGGGAGCCGCAGCAGGCTATCACTATGGCTACACCTTC
NA	NA	TRBJ2-3	TRBV7-9	CASSLRGLRTDTQYF	TGTGCCAGCAGCTTACGTGGACTTCGGACAGATACGCAGTATTTT
few	TRBD1	TRBJ2-1	TRBV7-9	CASSSGQGRVNF	TGTGCCAGCAGCTCCGGACAGGGGAGGGTAAACTTC
many	NA	TRBJ2-1	TRBV11-2	CASSPSYNEQFF	TGTGCCAGCAGCCCGTCCTACAATGAGCAGTTCTTC
many	NA	TRBJ2-1	TRBV6-4	CASSDSTGSYNEQFF	TGTGCCAGCAGTGACTCAACAGGTTCCTACAATGAGCAGTTCTTC
NA	NA	TRBJ2-7	TRBV4-3	CAISQESIGVTYEQYF	TGCGCCATCAGCCAAGAATCTATCGGTGTCACCTACGAGCAGTACTTC
few	NA	TRBJ1-4	TRBV7-6	CASSHLDGTNEKLFF	TGTGCCAGCAGCCACCTCGACGGGACTAATGAAAAACTGTTTTTT
few	NA	TRBJ1-5	TRBV10-3	CAISESTLVGNQPQHF	TGTGCCATCAGTGAGTCGACGTTGGTGGGCAATCAGCCCCAGCATTTT
NA	NA	TRBJ2-1	TRBV12-3/TRBV12-4	CASSLGGASYNEQFF	TGTGCCAGCAGTTTAGGGGGGGCCTCCTACAATGAGCAGTTCTTC
few	NA	TRBJ2-7	TRBV6-6	CASSPTNYEQYF	TGTGCCAGCAGCCCGACTAACTACGAGCAGTACTTC
few	TRBD2	TRBJ2-4	TRBV11-2	CASSWGLENIQYF	TGTGCCAGCAGCTGGGGACTAGAAAACATTCAGTACTTC
few	TRBD2	TRBJ2-1	TRBV5-1	CASSGPIAGSRFF	TGCGCCAGCAGCGGCCCGATAGCGGGATCCCGGTTCTTC
few	NA	TRBJ2-2	TRBV15	CATSRDVGGELFF	TGTGCCACCAGCAGAGATGTGGGCGGGGAGCTGTTTTTT
NA	NA	TRBJ2-2	TRBV2	CASSSRDREYHTGELFF	TGTGCCAGCAGCTCCCGGGACCGAGAATATCACACCGGGGAGCTGTTTTTT
NA	NA	TRBJ1-1	TRBV28	CASIGVALGADAFF	TGTGCCAGCATAGGAGTGGCTCTGGGGGCTGACGCTTTCTTT
NA	NA	TRBJ1-1	TRBV7-9	CAGGENTEAFF	TGTGCCGGAGGCGAGAACACTGAAGCTTTCTTT
few	NA	TRBJ1-1	TRBV5-1	CASSLEQINTEAFF	TGCGCCAGCAGCTTGGAACAGATTAACACTGAAGCTTTCTTT
NA	NA	TRBJ2-5	TRBV7-9	CASKSGGGGHQETQYF	TGTGCCAGCAAGTCTGGAGGGGGCGGCCACCAAGAGACCCAGTACTTC
few	NA	TRBJ2-3	TRBV15	CATSREGPDTQYF	TGTGCCACCAGCAGAGAAGGCCCAGATACGCAGTATTTT
NA	NA	TRBJ1-4	TRBV4-1	CASSQDWGKLFF	TGCGCCAGCAGCCAAGATTGGGGGAAACTGTTTTTT
NA	TRBD1	TRBJ2-2	TRBV7-6	CASSLSTGITGELFF	TGTGCCAGCAGCCTTTCGACAGGGATCACCGGGGAGCTGTTTTTT
few	TRBD1	TRBJ1-2	TRBV5-5	CASSLAHVRGNYGYTF	TGTGCCAGCAGCTTGGCCCACGTCAGGGGGAACTATGGCTACACCTTC
few	NA	TRBJ2-1	TRBV12-3/TRBV12-4	CASSLGVGHVYNEQFF	TGTGCCAGCAGTTTAGGCGTCGGACACGTCTACAATGAGCAGTTCTTC
few	TRBD1	TRBJ1-1	TRBV7-3	CASSETGDTEAFF	TGTGCCAGCAGCGAAACAGGGGACACTGAAGCTTTCTTT
NA	TRBD1	TRBJ2-7	TRBV29-1	CSVEDAGQGFSYEQYF	TGCAGCGTTGAAGATGCAGGACAGGGGTTCTCCTACGAGCAGTACTTC
few	TRBD2	TRBJ2-3	TRBV25-1	CASRPYPISDGTWGPAGDTDTQYF	TGTGCCAGCAGACCCTACCCCATTTCTGACGGGACGTGGGGCCCAGCGGGGGACACAGATACGCAGTATTTT
few	NA	TRBJ2-1	TRBV19	CASTRGQNYNEQFF	TGTGCCAGTACTCGGGGGCAAAATTACAATGAGCAGTTCTTC
NA	NA	TRBJ2-3	TRBV19	CASRREPTDTQYF	TGTGCCAGTAGGCGGGAACCCACAGATACGCAGTATTTT
few	TRBD1	TRBJ2-7	TRBV18	CASSPGSQTGAYEQYF	TGTGCCAGCTCACCGGGTTCTCAGACAGGGGCCTACGAGCAGTACTTC